The 20 T cell receptor beta chains presented below share a single source sample, sequenced in a study of cytomegalovirus exposure and HLA in healthy donors. Both 60 Vbeta primers and 13 Jbeta primers went into the PCR. The data were produced by immunoSEQ multiplex PCR, yet TCRdb's version contains in-frame clones alone and is incomplete. Here the sample spans 200,000 to 250,000 clones, more than 70% being singletons. The sample comprised PBMCs. The origin of the receptors is a human donor in good health.

The J gene is TRBJ1-2, the V gene TRBV6-1; 9 bases fit TRBD1. The J segment lost 4 bases and the V segment lost 1 base, leaving 7 bases of the junction unmatched. This CDR3 is built from 16 residues. Germline lookup yields CDR1 MNHNS and CDR2 SASEGT. CDR3 DNA sequence: TGTGCCAGCAGTGAAGGGGCAGGACAGGGGAGCTATGGCTACACCTTC. As protein: CASSEGAGQGSYGYTF.

V and J are TRBV5-4 and TRBJ1-2, with TRBD1 identical over 10 bases. The junction had 8 bases not matched to a gene; V was cut back by 4 bases and J by 8 bases. This CDR3 is 14 amino acids long. Germline V gene data show CDR1 as SGHNT and CDR2 as YYREEE (reference sequence). Here the CDR3 DNA reads TGTGCCAGCAGCACCGGGACAGGGGTTGTGGGCTACACCTTC. The encoded protein is CASSTGTGVVGYTF.

This chain uses TRBV5-6 with TRBJ2-5; 7 bases fit TRBD1. TRBJ2-7 matches the DNA end more closely, so the J call is doubtful. This CDR3 has 14 residues. Germline CDR1 is SGHDT and CDR2 is YYEEEE. The CDR3 bases are TGTGCCAGCAGCTTGGATGTAGGGGGCGACGAGCAGTACTTC. Protein: CASSLDVGGDEQYF.

V and J are TRBV7-6 and TRBJ1-2, with D maybe TRBD1 (5 bases). CDR1 and CDR2 from the germline V gene are SGHVS and FNYEAQ. With 5 bases removed from V and 8 bases from J, the gap between germline ends came to 15 bases. The CDR3 extends over 13 amino acids. The DNA for the CDR3 is TGTGCCAGCAGCGGGGTGTTGGGGCGAGGCTACACCTTC. It yields the protein CASSGVLGRGYTF.

This chain uses TRBV6-1 with TRBJ2-7, with 12 bases identical to TRBD2. The germline V gene encodes CDR1 MNHNS and CDR2 SASEGT. J lost 1 base, V lost 4 bases, and 2 bases had no gene match. This CDR3 is built from 15 residues. The CDR3: CASSGLAGGSYEQYF. For the CDR3, the DNA is TGTGCCAGCAGTGGCCTAGCGGGAGGGTCCTACGAGCAGTACTTC.

Concerning this clone: A junction boundary mismatches the germline segment, possibly from a read error. Different DNA sequences within this sample yield the same CDR3. The chain carries TRBV9 and TRBJ2-3; possibly TRBD1 for D (5 bases). The germline CDR1 and CDR2 sequences are SGDLS and YYNGEE. There are 14 residues in the CDR3. CDR3 amino acids: CASSVVQVADTQYF. The CDR3 bases are TGTGCCAGCAGTGTAGTACAGGTTGCAGATACGCAGTATTTT.

The chain is built from TRBV6-5 and TRBJ2-3, with D possibly matching TRBD2 (6 bases). CDR1 is MNHEY, CDR2 SVGAGI, per germline. V was cut by 8 bases and J by 1 base, with 13 bases left in between. This CDR3 spans 14 amino acids. The CDR3 here is CASRLAGRTDTQYF. The CDR3 nucleotides are TGTGCCAGCCGCTTGGCGGGGCGCACAGATACGCAGTATTTT.

This chain joins TRBV7-2 and TRBJ2-5, with 7 bases that match TRBD1. Germline loops: CDR1 SGHTA, CDR2 FQGNSA. The CDR3 is 15 residues long. Unmatched junction bases numbered 7, after V lost 2 bases and J lost 4 bases. CDR3 nucleotide sequence: TGTGCCAGCAGCTTATCTGTAGGGGGCAGAGAGACCCAGTACTTC. This sequence encodes CASSLSVGGRETQYF.

The count of this clone is one. The chain joins TRBV19 to TRBJ2-7; 9 nucleotides agree with TRBD1. There are 16 residues in the CDR3. Per the germline V gene, CDR1 is LNHDA and CDR2 is SQIVND (reference sequence). V gave up 3 bases and J gave up 7 bases; unmatched junction bases: 13. CDR3 amino acids: CASSMGWTGVYVEQYF. The CDR3 DNA follows: TGTGCCAGTAGTATGGGATGGACAGGGGTATATGTGGAGCAGTACTTC.

The V and J genes are TRBV19 and TRBJ1-5; D remains ambiguous. This CDR3 is 14 amino acids long. CDR1 and CDR2 (germline): LNHDA, SQIVND (reference sequence). Trimming removed 0 bases from V and 9 bases from J, with 12 bases in between. The CDR3 loop is CASSIDAGRGPQHF. The CDR3 region has the DNA TGTGCCAGTAGTATAGATGCAGGTCGTGGGCCCCAGCATTTT.

V is TRBV11-2 and J is TRBJ2-3, with D possibly matching TRBD2 (5 bases). The germline CDR1 and CDR2 sequences are SGHAT and FQNNGV. Between the trimmed V and J ends, which lost 5 bases and 3 bases, there was a span of 6 bases. This CDR3 region has 12 residues. CDR3: CASSPGTDTQYF. The CDR3 DNA is TGTGCCAGCAGCCCGGGGACAGATACGCAGTATTTT.

The chain recombines TRBV5-4 with TRBJ2-7; possibly TRBD1 for D (7 bases). Trimming removed 3 bases at V and 3 bases at J, with 16 bases between. CDR3 length: 15 amino acids. The germline CDR1 and CDR2 sequences are SGHNT and YYREEE (reference sequence). CDR3 sequence: CASSSGGGARYEQYF. CDR3 DNA sequence: TGTGCCAGCAGCTCTGGAGGGGGCGCGCGCTACGAGCAGTACTTC.

The chain carries TRBV5-1 and TRBJ2-5, with 8 bases identical to TRBD1. The J call may be incorrect, as the DNA end agrees better with TRBJ2-7. This CDR3 has 13 residues. Germline values: CDR1 SGHRS, CDR2 YFSETQ. The CDR3 sequence is CASSPGQGGEQYF. CDR3 DNA sequence: TGCGCCAGCAGCCCCGGACAGGGAGGCGAGCAGTACTTC.

This clone was detected only once. The chain is built from TRBV9 and TRBJ2-7; TRBD2 matches at 9 bases. Germline CDR1 and CDR2: SGDLS and YYNGEE. There are 16 residues in the CDR3. The trim removed 5 bases at V and 4 bases at J, leaving 13 bases unmatched. The CDR3, as DNA: TGTGCCAGCAGTGCCGGTGATAGCGGGAGCGGATACGAGCAGTACTTC. Translated, it gives CASSAGDSGSGYEQYF.

This chain links TRBV28 with TRBJ2-1; 11 bases map to TRBD2. The CDR3 spans 15 residues. Looked up from germline, CDR1 is MDHEN and CDR2 is SYDVKM. With V trimmed by 2 bases and J by 5 bases, 2 bases remained unmatched. The CDR3 sequence is CASSLGTSGNNEQFF. In nucleotides, the CDR3 is TGTGCCAGCAGTTTAGGGACTAGCGGCAACAATGAGCAGTTCTTC.

The rearrangement links TRBV29-1 to TRBJ1-2; 10 nucleotides align to TRBD1. Per germline, CDR1 SQVTM and CDR2 ANQGSEA. This CDR3 comprises 14 residues. The V and J ends lost 6 bases and 6 bases, in that order; junction bases with no gene match: 10. The DNA for the CDR3 is TGCAGCGTCCCACGGGACAGGGGTTCTAATGGCTACACCTTC. Residues: CSVPRDRGSNGYTF.

The chain has TRBV20-1 and TRBJ2-5; unclear D gene. Trimming took 4 bases from V and 4 from J, leaving 7 bases between them. This CDR3 has 11 amino acids. The germline CDR1 and CDR2 sequences are DFQATT and SNEGSKA (reference sequence). The DNA for the CDR3 is TGCAGTGCTATTGGCGGAGAGACCCAGTACTTC. As protein: CSAIGGETQYF.

The chain carries TRBV9 and TRBJ2-7, with 13 bases lining up with TRBD2. With V trimmed by 2 bases and J by 5 bases, 4 bases remained unmatched. This CDR3 region has 15 residues. CDR1 is SGDLS and CDR2 is YYNGEE in the germline V gene. The CDR3 reads CASSVGTSGNDEQYF. As DNA, the CDR3 is TGTGCCAGCAGCGTTGGGACTAGCGGGAATGACGAGCAGTACTTC.

This sequence joins TRBV19 and TRBJ1-2, with D perhaps TRBD1 (5 bases). Germline V CDR1 and CDR2: LNHDA, SQIVND (reference sequence). Trimming took 5 bases from V and 3 from J, leaving 13 bases between them. This CDR3 region has 14 residues. In DNA form, the CDR3 reads TGTGCCAGTAGTGGCCCGACAGAGTACTATGGCTACACCTTC. It specifies CASSGPTEYYGYTF.

In this sample, this clone turned up once. The CDR3 DNA sequence: TGCGCCAGCAGCCAGTGGGGGCTCGGGGCCCCCTACGAGCAGTACTTC. It codes for CASSQWGLGAPYEQYF. The chain joins TRBV4-1 to TRBJ2-7; a weak D match, TRBD1 (6 bases). V was pared by 3 bases and J by 2 bases, with 17 bases between. This CDR3 has 16 amino acids. The germline V gene has CDR1 MGHRA and CDR2 YSYEKL.